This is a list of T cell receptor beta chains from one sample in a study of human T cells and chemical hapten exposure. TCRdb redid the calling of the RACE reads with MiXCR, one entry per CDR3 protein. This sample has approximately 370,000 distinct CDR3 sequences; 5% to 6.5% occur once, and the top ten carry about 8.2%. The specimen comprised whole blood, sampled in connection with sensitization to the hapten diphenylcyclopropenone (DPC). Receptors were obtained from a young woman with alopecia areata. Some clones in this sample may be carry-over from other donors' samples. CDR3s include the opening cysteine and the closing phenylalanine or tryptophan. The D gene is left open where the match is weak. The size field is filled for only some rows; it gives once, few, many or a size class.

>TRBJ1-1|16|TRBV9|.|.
TGTGCCAGCAGCGCGGGGATCACAGGGATTAACACTGAAGCTTTCTTT
CASSAGITGINTEAFF
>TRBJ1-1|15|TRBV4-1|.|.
TGCGCCAGCAGCCAAGAGGGGTTGAGGTACACTGAAGCTTTCTTT
CASSQEGLRYTEAFF
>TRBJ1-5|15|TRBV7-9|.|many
TGTGCCAGCAGCAAAGCGCCCGGATTCAATCAGCCCCAGCATTTT
CASSKAPGFNQPQHF
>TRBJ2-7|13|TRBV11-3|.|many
TGTGCCAGCAGCTTAAGACCTCTCTACGAGCAGTACTTC
CASSLRPLYEQYF
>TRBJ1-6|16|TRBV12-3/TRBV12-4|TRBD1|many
TGTGCCAGCAGACCCGGGACAGGGACTGATAATTCACCCCTCCACTTT
CASRPGTGTDNSPLHF
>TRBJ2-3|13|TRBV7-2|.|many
TGTGCCAGCACCAGCCCTTTCCCAGATACGCAGTATTTT
CASTSPFPDTQYF
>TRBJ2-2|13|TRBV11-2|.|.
TGTGCCAGCAGCTTAGGACTTCTCGGGGAGCTGTTTTTT
CASSLGLLGELFF
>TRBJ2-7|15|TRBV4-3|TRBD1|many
TGCGCCAGCAGCCAAGTGGGGGACAGTTCCTACGAGCAGTACTTC
CASSQVGDSSYEQYF
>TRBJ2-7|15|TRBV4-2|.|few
TGTGCCAGCAGCCAAGAGGACAGCCCGCCCTACGAGCAGTACTTC
CASSQEDSPPYEQYF
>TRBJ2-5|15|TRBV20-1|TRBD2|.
TGCAGTGCTGTACTAGCGGGGGGGGAGGAGGAGACCCAGTACTTC
CSAVLAGGEEETQYF
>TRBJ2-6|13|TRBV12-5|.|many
TGTGCTAGTGCGTCCTCTGGGGCCAACGTCCTGACTTTC
CASASSGANVLTF
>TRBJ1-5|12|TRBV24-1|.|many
TGTGCCACCAGTGATCTTAATCAGCCCCAGCATTTT
CATSDLNQPQHF
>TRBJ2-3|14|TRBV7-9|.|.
TGTGCCAGCAGCTTAATAGGGAACACAGATACGCAGTATTTT
CASSLIGNTDTQYF
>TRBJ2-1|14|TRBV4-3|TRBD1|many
TGCGCCAGCAGCCAAGAGAGGGGGCGGAATGAGCAGTTCTTC
CASSQERGRNEQFF
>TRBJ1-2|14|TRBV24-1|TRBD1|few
TGTGCCACCAGTGCAACAGGGGAGGACTATGGCTACACCTTC
CATSATGEDYGYTF
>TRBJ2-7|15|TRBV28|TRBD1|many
TGTGCCAGCAGTCCGGCTTCGGGACAGCCCTACGAGCAGTACTTC
CASSPASGQPYEQYF
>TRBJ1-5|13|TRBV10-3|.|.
TGTGCCATCAGTGACAGTAGGGGTCAGCCCCAGCATTTT
CAISDSRGQPQHF
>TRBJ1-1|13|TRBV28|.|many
TGTGCCAGCAACCGGGACACCGAGCCTGAAGCTTTCTTT
CASNRDTEPEAFF
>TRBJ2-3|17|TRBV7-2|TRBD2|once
TGTGCCAGCAGCGCCCAGGTCAAAGCGGGGGGGCAAGATACGCAGTATTTT
CASSAQVKAGGQDTQYF
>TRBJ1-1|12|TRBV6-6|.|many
TGTGCCAGCAGTTACGTGAACACTGAAGCTTTCTTT
CASSYVNTEAFF
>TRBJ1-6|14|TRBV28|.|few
TGTGCCAGCAGGCCAGGATTTTGGAATTCACCCCTCCACTTT
CASRPGFWNSPLHF
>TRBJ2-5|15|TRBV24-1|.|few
TGTGCCACCAGTGATCGCCGGGACACTGGGGAGACCCAGTACTTC
CATSDRRDTGETQYF
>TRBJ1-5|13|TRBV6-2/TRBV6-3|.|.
TGTGCCAGCAAGGGGTCTAGCAATCAGCCCCAGCATTTT
CASKGSSNQPQHF
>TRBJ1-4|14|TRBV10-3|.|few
TGTGCCATCAGTGGCGCCCCTGCGGGTGAAAAACTGTTTTTT
CAISGAPAGEKLFF
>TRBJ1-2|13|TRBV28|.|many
TGTGCCAGCTTTAGGGACCTTAACTATGGCTACACCTTC
CASFRDLNYGYTF